A single sample is the source of the 30 T cell receptor beta chains below, sequenced in a study of T-cell memory formation after mild COVID-19. TCRdb reprocessed the 5' RACE reads via MiXCR and lists one record per CDR3 protein. The repertoire has roughly 240,000 distinct CDR3 sequences, over 15% of them found once; the top ten carry more than 2%. Sequenced sample: PBMCs or a T cell subset sorted from them (not recorded which). The origin of the receptors is an adult woman who had mild COVID-19 (a few samples of this study predate the infection). Cell type and time point are not known.

This clonotype was observed a handful of times. V and J are TRBV12-3 or TRBV12-4 and TRBJ1-1, with D perhaps matching TRBD1 (5 bases). V dropped 7 bases and J dropped 3 bases, with 15 bases sitting between them. The CDR3 totals 14 residues. CDR3 DNA: TGTGCCAGCACTCAAAAGTGGGGGGACACTGAAGCTTTCTTT. It translates to CASTQKWGDTEAFF.

The chain recombines TRBV12-3 or TRBV12-4 with TRBJ2-3, with 8 bases aligning to TRBD2. The CDR3 sequence is 16 residues long. Trimming removed 1 base from V and 4 bases from J; junction bases left unmatched: 7. The CDR3 DNA sequence: TGTGCCAGCAGTTTAGGGGCGGGAGGTTTTGCAGATACGCAGTATTTT. The encoded protein is CASSLGAGGFADTQYF.

This clonotype has more than one count but fewer than ten. The chain links TRBV27 to TRBJ1-1; tentatively, D is TRBD1 (5 bases). V was trimmed by 5 bases and J by 1 base, leaving 11 bases between them. CDR3 length equals 14 residues. The germline gives CDR1 MNHEY, CDR2 SMNVEV (reference sequence). CDR3 sequence reads: CASSKGGTNTEAFF. The CDR3 bases are TGTGCCAGCAGTAAAGGAGGGACGAACACTGAAGCTTTCTTT.

This clonotype was picked up many times. The V call is TRBV7-2, the J call TRBJ2-4, with D unclear. The V and J ends lost 2 bases and 0 bases respectively, with 17 bases between them. Germline assignment: CDR1 SGHTA and CDR2 FQGNSA. This CDR3 has 18 residues. This CDR3 reads CASSLLPKLDLAKNIQYF. The CDR3 DNA reads as TGTGCCAGCAGCTTATTGCCGAAACTCGACCTAGCCAAAAACATTCAGTACTTC.

Here the CDR3 DNA reads TGTGCCAGCAGCACCTACCAGCGGGGGGGAGAGACCCAGTACTTC. Its protein product is CASSTYQRGGETQYF. The V and J genes are TRBV7-9 and TRBJ2-5; the match to TRBD2 covers 10 bases. Germline CDR1 is SEHNR and CDR2 is FQNEAQ (reference sequence). J gave up 4 bases and V 5 bases, and 7 bases lay outside the gene matches. CDR3 length: 15 residues.

This clonotype has just a few counts. The chain couples TRBV4-2 to TRBJ2-3; no definite D call. The CDR3 is 16 amino acids. V shed 1 base and J shed 3 bases, with 14 bases lying between them. Germline CDR1 and CDR2: LGHNA and YNFKEQ. CDR3 amino acids: CASSQGYPPRTDTQYF. CDR3 DNA: TGTGCCAGCAGCCAAGGATACCCTCCTAGAACAGATACGCAGTATTTT.

This clonotype has a handful of counts. The chain couples TRBV7-9 to TRBJ2-3; D not resolved. Trimming shortened V by 5 bases and J by 4 bases, and 7 bases separated the two germline ends. Germline V CDR1 and CDR2: SEHNR, FQNEAQ (reference sequence). This CDR3 has 12 residues. In DNA, the CDR3 is TGTGCCAGCAGCCAAATAGCAGATACGCAGTATTTT. It is translated as CASSQIADTQYF. The whole variable domain, remainder taken from reference TRBV7-9 and TRBJ2-3, is DTGVSQNPRHKITKRGQNVTFRCDPISEHNRLYWYRQTLGQGPEFLTYFQNEAQLEKSRLLSDRFSAERPKGSFSTLEIQRTEQGDSAMYLCASSQIADTQYFGPGTRLTVL.

This clonotype was seen more than once but under ten times. The chain recombines TRBV12-3 or TRBV12-4 with TRBJ1-6; D might be TRBD1 (6 bases). With 5 bases removed from V and 9 bases from J, the gap between germline ends came to 11 bases. The CDR3 totals 13 residues. CDR3 bases: TGTGCCAGCAGTCTAACGGACAGTTCACCCCTCCACTTT. Protein sequence: CASSLTDSSPLHF.

The chain joins TRBV3-1 to TRBJ2-1; TRBD2 matches at 8 bases. The CDR3 length is 15 residues. J gave up 7 bases and V 4 bases, and 9 bases lay outside the gene matches. Germline CDR1 LGHDT, CDR2 YNNKEL (reference sequence). For the CDR3, the DNA is TGTGCCAGCAGCCCGGCCCGACTAGCGAAGAATGAGCAGTTCTTC. It translates to CASSPARLAKNEQFF.

As for this clonotype: A much larger clone sits a single nucleotide away, making a read error possible. CDR3 DNA: TGTGCCACCAGTGATTCGACAGGGGGAAGCAATCAGCACCAGCATTTT. The encoded protein is CATSDSTGGSNQHQHF. V gene TRBV24-1 combines with J gene TRBJ1-5; the match to TRBD1 covers 9 bases. The CDR3 totals 16 residues. Per the germline V gene, CDR1 is KGHDR and CDR2 is SFDVKD.

This clonotype was counted between two and nine times. This sequence joins TRBV24-1 and TRBJ2-1, with 13 positions matching TRBD2. Germline lookup yields CDR1 KGHDR and CDR2 SFDVKD. The CDR3 contains 15 residues. V lost 7 bases to trimming and J lost 4 bases; unmatched junction nucleotides: 3. For the CDR3, the DNA is TGTGCCACCAGCGAGACTAGCGGGGGGTACAATGAGCAGTTCTTC. Encoded protein: CATSETSGGYNEQFF.

There are a few counts of this clonotype. V and J are TRBV7-2 and TRBJ2-2; 8 nucleotides match TRBD1. V dropped 6 bases and J dropped 5; count of bases not matched to a gene: 8. Per the germline V gene, CDR1 is SGHTA and CDR2 is FQGNSA. This CDR3 is built from 15 residues. CDR3 sequence (DNA): TGTGCCAGCAGGACCGGGACAGGAGTGACCGGGGAGCTGTTTTTT. Translated: CASRTGTGVTGELFF.

This chain joins TRBV20-1 and TRBJ2-5; D may be TRBD1 or TRBD2 (5 bases each). The CDR3 loop spans 15 amino acids. Germline V gives CDR1 DFQATT, CDR2 SNEGSKA (reference sequence). V shed 0 bases and J shed 5 bases, with 16 bases lying between them. CDR3 DNA: TGCAGTGCTAGAGATATGTCCCGGGGCTCGGAGACCCAGTACTTC. This gives the protein CSARDMSRGSETQYF.

The chain carries TRBV7-8 and TRBJ2-3, with 13 bases matching TRBD2. CDR1 SGHVS and CDR2 FQNEAQ come from the germline V gene. V shed 1 base and J 0 bases; nucleotides not matched to a gene: 4. The CDR3 has 18 residues. Written as DNA, the CDR3 is TGTGCCAGCAGCTTAGGACTAGCGGGGGGCCCTAGCACAGATACGCAGTATTTT. This sequence encodes CASSLGLAGGPSTDTQYF.

The chain is built from TRBV19 and TRBJ1-1; D ambiguous. The CDR3 consists of 14 residues. Germline V gene data show CDR1 as LNHDA and CDR2 as SQIVND (reference sequence). The V and J ends lost 4 bases and 0 bases respectively, with 9 bases between them. CDR3 sequence: CASSNRHLNTEAFF. The CDR3 DNA reads as TGTGCCAGTAGTAATAGACACTTGAACACTGAAGCTTTCTTT.

V is TRBV7-9 and J is TRBJ2-7, with TRBD2 identical over 14 bases. Trimming took 4 bases from V and 3 from J; bases not matched to a gene: 5. The CDR3 is made up of 16 amino acids. Germline V gene lookup returns CDR1 SEHNR and CDR2 FQNEAQ (reference sequence). For the CDR3, the DNA is TGTGCCAGCAGCTCGGGACTAGCGGGAGTTGGCTACGAGCAGTACTTC. It translates to CASSSGLAGVGYEQYF. Based on the CDR3 plus reference TRBV7-9 and TRBJ2-7, the full variable domain is DTGVSQNPRHKITKRGQNVTFRCDPISEHNRLYWYRQTLGQGPEFLTYFQNEAQLEKSRLLSDRFSAERPKGSFSTLEIQRTEQGDSAMYLCASSSGLAGVGYEQYFGPGTRLTVT.

This clonotype has more than one count but fewer than ten. This rearrangement joins TRBV27 to TRBJ2-3; D unclear. This CDR3 region has 15 residues. Trimming cost V 2 bases and J 2 bases, with 11 bases left between them. Germline CDR1 and CDR2: MNHEY and SMNVEV (reference sequence). Here the CDR3 reads CASSLGQLFTDTQYF. Here the CDR3 DNA reads TGTGCCAGCAGTTTAGGCCAGTTGTTCACAGATACGCAGTATTTT.

This clonotype was found a few times. The chain couples TRBV5-1 to TRBJ1-1; 7 positions agree with TRBD1. This CDR3 is 15 amino acids long. V lost 4 bases to trimming and J lost 3 bases; unmatched junction nucleotides: 9. Germline V gene lookup returns CDR1 SGHRS and CDR2 YFSETQ. CDR3 residues: CASSQRQGSYTEAFF. The CDR3 bases are TGCGCCAGCAGCCAGAGACAGGGAAGCTACACTGAAGCTTTCTTT. Drawing the rest from reference TRBV5-1 and TRBJ1-1, the complete variable domain is KAGVTQTPRYLIKTRGQQVTLSCSPISGHRSVSWYQQTPGQGLQFLFEYFSETQRNKGNFPGRFSGRQFSNSRSEMNVSTLELGDSALYLCASSQRQGSYTEAFFGQGTRLTVV.

This clonotype turned up a few times. This chain links TRBV25-1 with TRBJ1-3, with no clear D. Germline-derived CDR1 and CDR2 are MGHDK and SYGVNS. V lost 1 base, J lost 2 bases, and 0 bases lay in between. CDR3 length: 12 amino acids. CDR3 residues: CASSESGNTIYF. DNA for the CDR3: TGTGCCAGCAGTGAATCTGGAAACACCATATATTTT.

This clonotype was seen just once. The V and J genes are TRBV5-1 and TRBJ1-3; no clear D. Germline V gene sequence: CDR1 SGHRS, CDR2 YFSETQ. V lost 4 bases to trimming and J lost 0 bases, with 11 bases between them. The CDR3 totals 15 residues. The CDR3 sequence: CASSEGSYSGNTIYF. CDR3 sequence (DNA): TGCGCCAGCAGCGAAGGGAGCTACTCTGGAAACACCATATATTTT.

This clonotype was recorded a few times. This chain uses TRBV2 with TRBJ1-3; D might be TRBD1 (5 bases). V lost 4 bases and J lost 3, with 10 bases in between. This CDR3 is 14 amino acids long. The germline gives CDR1 SNHLY, CDR2 FYNNEI. CDR3 sequence: CASSVGGIGNTIYF. CDR3 nucleotide sequence: TGTGCCAGCAGTGTCGGGGGTATTGGAAACACCATATATTTT. Full variable domain (remainder filled in from reference TRBV2 and TRBJ1-3): EPEVTQTPSHQVTQMGQEVILRCVPISNHLYFYWYRQILGQKVEFLVSFYNNEISEKSEIFDDQFSVERPDGSNFTLKIRSTKLEDSAMYFCASSVGGIGNTIYFGEGSWLTVV.

Many counts were recorded for this clonotype. The chain uses TRBV29-1 and TRBJ2-1; D unresolved. Trimming took off 3 bases at V and 0 bases at J, with 21 bases between the two ends. This CDR3 spans 18 amino acids. From germline, CDR1 is SQVTM and CDR2 ANQGSEA. CDR3 sequence reads: CSVEASRASLSSYNEQFF. The CDR3 bases are TGCAGCGTTGAGGCCTCCCGTGCATCCCTGAGCTCCTACAATGAGCAGTTCTTC.

This clonotype has more than one count but fewer than ten. The V and J genes are TRBV7-6 and TRBJ2-2; D is ambiguous. Germline V gene lookup returns CDR1 SGHVS and CDR2 FNYEAQ. Deletions cut 0 bases from V and 2 bases from J, with 13 bases between. This CDR3 is built from 17 residues. Here the CDR3 reads CASSLAGPQTNTGELFF. The CDR3 DNA follows: TGTGCCAGCAGCTTAGCAGGGCCGCAGACCAACACCGGGGAGCTGTTTTTT. Drawing the rest from reference TRBV7-6 and TRBJ2-2, the complete variable domain is GAGVSQSPRYKVTKRGQDVALRCDPISGHVSLYWYRQALGQGPEFLTYFNYEAQQDKSGLPNDRFSAERPEGSISTLTIQRTEQRDSAMYRCASSLAGPQTNTGELFFGEGSRLTVL.

This clonotype appeared many times. The rearrangement links TRBV5-1 to TRBJ2-3; 13 positions match TRBD2. The germline gives CDR1 SGHRS, CDR2 YFSETQ. The CDR3 length is 16 residues. The V and J ends lost 3 bases and 1 base, in that order; junction bases with no gene match: 2. The CDR3 loop is CASSWGTSGGTDTQYF. The CDR3, as DNA: TGCGCCAGCAGCTGGGGGACTAGCGGGGGCACAGATACGCAGTATTTT.

The chain links TRBV6-6 to TRBJ2-5; D tentatively fits TRBD1 or TRBD2 (6 bases each). V was cut by 6 bases and J by 5 bases, with 19 bases left in between. CDR3 size: 15 residues. In germline, CDR1 is MNHNY, CDR2 SVGAGI (reference sequence). CDR3 amino acids: CASSPDWGARETQYF. The CDR3 nucleotides are TGTGCCAGCAGCCCTGATTGGGGGGCGCGGGAGACCCAGTACTTC.

This clonotype was picked up a small number of times. This rearrangement joins TRBV6-1 to TRBJ1-1, with D possibly matching TRBD1 (6 bases). Germline V gene data show CDR1 as MNHNS and CDR2 as SASEGT. V lost 10 bases and J 0 bases, leaving 21 bases between the germline ends. The CDR3 length is 16 residues. The CDR3 here is CAIRWDTQRMNTEAFF. DNA of the CDR3: TGTGCCATTCGTTGGGACACCCAAAGAATGAACACTGAAGCTTTCTTT.

V and J are TRBV12-3 or TRBV12-4 and TRBJ2-3; the D gene is possibly TRBD1 (6 bases). V lost 1 base and J 0 bases, leaving 8 bases between the germline ends. The CDR3 length is 15 residues. The CDR3: CASSLETGSTDTQYF. For the CDR3, the DNA is TGTGCCAGCAGTTTAGAGACAGGTAGCACAGATACGCAGTATTTT.

This chain links TRBV6-1 with TRBJ1-1; TRBD1 is a possible D gene (6 bases). Germline values: CDR1 MNHNS, CDR2 SASEGT. The CDR3 runs to 16 residues. The V end lost 4 bases, the J end lost 5 bases, and 20 bases lay between the germline ends. CDR3 coding DNA: TGTGCCAGCAGTGGTTGGCAGGGGTTGGGAGAAACTGAAGCTTTCTTT. Protein sequence: CASSGWQGLGETEAFF.

This clonotype has a handful of counts. This chain uses TRBV12-3 or TRBV12-4 with TRBJ2-1, with 9 positions matching TRBD2. The CDR3 is made up of 14 amino acids. V was pared by 8 bases and J by 6 bases, with 8 bases of the junction left unmatched. Written as DNA, the CDR3 is TGTGCCAGCGCAATAGCGGGGGCCTCCAATGAGCAGTTCTTC. Its protein product is CASAIAGASNEQFF.

This clonotype turned up a few times. The rearrangement uses TRBV20-1 and TRBJ1-2; D uncertain. Germline values: CDR1 DFQATT, CDR2 SNEGSKA (reference sequence). V lost 4 bases and J 6 bases, leaving 9 bases between the germline ends. The CDR3 has 11 amino acids. CDR3 DNA: TGCAGTGCTATGTGGGAACATGGCTACACCTTC. It yields the protein CSAMWEHGYTF.